This entry lists 27 T cell receptor beta chains sequenced from one sample in a study of T cell responses to AZD1222 COVID-19 vaccine. The table came from immunoSEQ multiplex PCR; TCRdb's copy has only in-frame clones and leaves some out. The table has under 150,000 clones, almost 90% seen once. The sequences come from peripheral blood, collected 28 days after the second AZD1222 dose. These receptors were obtained from an adult who received the AZD1222 COVID-19 vaccine.

In its sample, this clone was seen a few times. This chain connects TRBV7-9 to TRBJ2-5; tentatively, D is TRBD1 or TRBD2 (5 bases each). This CDR3 comprises 15 residues. V lost 5 bases to trimming and J lost 4 bases, with 17 bases between them. Germline lookup yields CDR1 SEHNR and CDR2 FQNEAQ (reference sequence). For the CDR3, the DNA is TGTGCCAGCAGCGCTGGTCCAGGGACGATAGAGACCCAGTACTTC. This gives the protein CASSAGPGTIETQYF.

The CDR3 protein is CASSIAAGVLNQPQHF. CDR3 coding DNA: TGTGCCAGTAGTATAGCGGCAGGGGTGCTGAATCAGCCCCAGCATTTT. This chain links TRBV19 with TRBJ1-5; TRBD1 is a possible D gene (6 bases). The germline V gene has CDR1 LNHDA and CDR2 SQIVND (reference sequence). V was cut by 1 base and J by 4 bases, with 14 bases left in between. The CDR3 has 16 residues.

The chain has TRBV7-9 and TRBJ1-5; TRBD1 matches at 7 bases. This CDR3 has 14 residues. Germline V lookup: CDR1 SEHNR, CDR2 FQNEAQ (reference sequence). V was clipped by 5 bases and J by 4 bases; unmatched bases: 5. CDR3 DNA: TGTGCCAGCAGCCCTGACAGGGTTAATCAGCCCCAGCATTTT. Residues: CASSPDRVNQPQHF.

The chain joins TRBV7-8 to TRBJ2-3, with 14 nucleotides matching TRBD2. The germline V gene has CDR1 SGHVS and CDR2 FQNEAQ. The CDR3 sequence is 18 residues long. Trimming removed 0 bases from V and 3 bases from J; junction bases left unmatched: 5. The CDR3 loop reads CASSLATSGGAMTDTQYF. The CDR3 DNA reads as TGTGCCAGCAGCTTAGCGACTAGCGGGGGGGCCATGACAGATACGCAGTATTTT. Full variable domain (rest looked up from reference TRBV7-8 and TRBJ2-3): GAGVSQSPRYKVAKRGQDVALRCDPISGHVSLFWYQQALGQGPEFLTYFQNEAQLDKSGLPSDRFFAERPEGSVSTLKIQRTQQEDSAVYLCASSLATSGGAMTDTQYFGPGTRLTVL.

V gene TRBV21-1 combines with J gene TRBJ2-1. TRBV21-1 is a documented pseudogene. This CDR3 has 12 residues. As DNA, the CDR3 is TGTCCAAAGGGAATAGAGTTCAATGAGCAGTTCTTC. This gives the protein CPKGIEFNEQFF.

The rearrangement joins TRBV3-1 (or the pseudogene TRBV3-2) to TRBJ1-2; TRBD1 matches 10 bases. Germline assignment: CDR1 LGHDT and CDR2 YNNKEL (reference sequence). V lost 1 base, J lost 6 bases, and 8 bases stayed unmatched. This CDR3 region has 16 residues. This CDR3 reads CASSQATDRGLDGYTF. CDR3 in DNA: TGTGCCAGCAGCCAAGCGACTGACAGGGGGCTTGATGGCTACACCTTC.

The chain links TRBV7-9 to TRBJ2-1; 7 bases are a match to TRBD2. V lost 3 bases, J lost 8 bases, and 7 bases stayed unmatched. The V gene's germline CDR1 is SEHNR and CDR2 FQNEAQ (reference sequence). This CDR3 is 14 amino acids long. CDR3 nucleotide sequence: TGTGCCAGCAGCTTGGGAGGGAGGGCCTATGAGCAGTTCTTC. Translation gives CASSLGGRAYEQFF.

The V gene is TRBV13, the J gene TRBJ2-1; 8 positions match TRBD1. Germline values: CDR1 PRHDT, CDR2 FYEKMQ (reference sequence). The CDR3 runs to 15 residues. V lost 7 bases to trimming and J lost 2 bases; unmatched junction nucleotides: 7. The CDR3 reads CASTLTGEAYNEQFF. Written as DNA, the CDR3 is TGTGCCAGCACCCTGACAGGGGAAGCCTACAATGAGCAGTTCTTC.

This clone is a singleton in its sample. The rearrangement joins TRBV7-6 to TRBJ1-4, with D tentatively TRBD1 (5 bases). The CDR3 contains 15 residues. The germline gives CDR1 SGHVS, CDR2 FNYEAQ. The ends were cut back, 0 bases at V and 10 bases at J, with 15 bases in the middle. For the CDR3, the DNA is TGTGCCAGCAGCTTAGCGACAAGGGTTGGGGGAAAACTGTTTTTT. Protein product: CASSLATRVGGKLFF.

The chain recombines TRBV20-1 with TRBJ2-1; 12 positions agree with TRBD2. Germline values: CDR1 DFQATT, CDR2 SNEGSKA (reference sequence). V lost 3 bases, J lost 6 bases, and 9 bases stayed unmatched. This CDR3 has 16 amino acids. The CDR3 bases are TGCAGTGCTAGTGAAAGGACTAGCGGGAAGGTCAATGAGCAGTTCTTC. Its translation: CSASERTSGKVNEQFF.

This clone was counted a single time. The chain joins TRBV5-1 to TRBJ1-6; 7 nucleotides align to TRBD1. V lost 0 bases and J lost 4; bases outside the gene matches: 7. Germline CDR1 and CDR2: SGHRS and YFSETQ. The CDR3 covers 17 residues. The CDR3 nucleotides are TGCGCCAGCAGCTTGGAACGTCCGGGACAGTATAATTCACCCCTCCACTTT. It codes for CASSLERPGQYNSPLHF.

A few counts support this clone. This rearrangement joins TRBV7-2 to TRBJ1-5; 7 bases fit TRBD1. This CDR3 has 15 amino acids. The junction had 4 bases not matched to a gene; V was cut back by 5 bases and J by 0 bases. CDR1 is SGHTA, CDR2 FQGNSA, per germline. CDR3 loop: CASSQTGYSNQPQHF. CDR3 nucleotides: TGTGCCAGCAGCCAGACAGGGTATAGCAATCAGCCCCAGCATTTT.

This clone was seen a single time. The chain recombines TRBV6-5 with TRBJ1-1, with D uncertain. Germline V CDR1 and CDR2: MNHEY, SVGAGI. The CDR3 is 11 residues long. V gave up 10 bases and J gave up 5 bases, with 11 bases separating them. The CDR3 DNA reads TGTGCCACCCTAGTAGGAACTGAAGCTTTCTTT. Amino acid sequence: CATLVGTEAFF.

This clone was recorded a few times. The genes are TRBV5-4 and TRBJ1-2; D gene ambiguous. Trimming cost V 5 bases and J 5 bases, with 13 bases left between them. The germline V gene has CDR1 SGHNT and CDR2 YYREEE (reference sequence). The CDR3 covers 13 residues. In DNA, the CDR3 is TGTGCCAGCAGGCTAACCCCCGGGTATGGCTACACCTTC. This encodes CASRLTPGYGYTF. Full variable domain (remainder filled in from reference TRBV5-4 and TRBJ1-2): ETGVTQSPTHLIKTRGQQVTLRCSSQSGHNTVSWYQQALGQGPQFIFQYYREEENGRGNFPPRFSGLQFPNYSSELNVNALELDDSALYLCASRLTPGYGYTFGSGTRLTVV.

Comments on this clone: This same CDR3 is encoded by further DNA sequences in the sample. The CDR3 DNA follows: TGTGCCAGCAGTCTAGTTAATCAGCCCCAGCATTTT. Translation: CASSLVNQPQHF. The chain carries TRBV28 and TRBJ1-5; D unresolved. V was clipped by 5 bases and J by 4 bases, with 6 bases between them. Germline CDR1 reads MDHEN; CDR2 reads SYDVKM. The CDR3 is made up of 12 amino acids.

V usage is TRBV28 and J usage is TRBJ2-5, with D perhaps TRBD1 (6 bases). Germline CDR1 and CDR2: MDHEN and SYDVKM. The CDR3 has 15 residues. The V gene lost 4 bases and the J gene lost 1 base, with 13 bases spanning the gap. The CDR3 DNA follows: TGTGCCAGCAGTTCCATGGCAGGGGCCCAAGAGACCCAGTACTTC. Amino acid sequence: CASSSMAGAQETQYF.

This chain links TRBV6-6 with TRBJ1-3, with D uncertain. Deletions cut 4 bases from V and 0 bases from J, with 10 bases between. Germline-derived CDR1 and CDR2 are MNHNY and SVGAGI (reference sequence). The CDR3 has 15 amino acids. This CDR3 is CASSSVSRSGNTIYF. In DNA form, the CDR3 reads TGTGCCAGCAGTTCGGTCAGCCGCTCTGGAAACACCATATATTTT.

The chain employs TRBV24-1 and TRBJ1-2, with D tentatively TRBD1 (6 bases). Germline loops: CDR1 KGHDR, CDR2 SFDVKD. V was pared by 12 bases and J by 4 bases, with 14 bases between. The CDR3 spans 12 residues. The CDR3 protein is CAAEGVRYGYTF. The CDR3 bases are TGTGCCGCCGAGGGGGTCCGCTATGGCTACACCTTC.

The CDR3 coding sequence is TGTGCCAGCAGCTTAAGTATGAGAGGTGCGGCAGATACGCAGTATTTT. It specifies CASSLSMRGAADTQYF. J is TRBJ2-3 and V is TRBV7-3, with D unclear. The V and J ends lost 1 base and 4 bases respectively, with 15 bases between them. This CDR3 is 16 amino acids long. Germline loops: CDR1 SGHTA, CDR2 FQGTGA.

The rearrangement uses TRBV7-6 and TRBJ1-1; the D is unclear. Germline CDR1 SGHVS, CDR2 FNYEAQ. The CDR3 is 15 amino acids. Between the trimmed V and J ends, which lost 1 base and 1 base, there was a span of 10 bases. The CDR3 here is CASSLERTGNTEAFF. In DNA form, the CDR3 reads TGTGCCAGCAGCTTAGAGCGGACGGGGAACACTGAAGCTTTCTTT.

The V call is TRBV27, the J call TRBJ2-7; the D gene is possibly TRBD2 (5 bases). Germline CDR1 reads MNHEY; CDR2 reads SMNVEV (reference sequence). Trimming stripped 2 bases from V and 0 bases from J, with 5 bases between. The CDR3 sequence is 13 residues long. In nucleotides, the CDR3 is TGTGCCAGCAGTTTACGGGGCTCCTACGAGCAGTACTTC. Amino acids: CASSLRGSYEQYF.

Comment on this clone: This sample also contains other DNA sequences that code for the same CDR3. The chain couples TRBV7-2 to TRBJ1-3, with 8 positions matching TRBD1. This CDR3 contains 14 residues. Germline V gives CDR1 SGHTA, CDR2 FQGNSA. The V segment lost 5 bases and the J segment 5 bases; nucleotides outside the gene matches: 5. The CDR3 DNA reads as TGTGCCAGCAGCCCCGACAGGGGCAGAAACACCATATATTTT. It specifies CASSPDRGRNTIYF.

The V call is TRBV6-2 or TRBV6-3, the J call TRBJ1-1; 7 bases match TRBD1. The CDR3 sequence is 14 residues long. V trimming: 2 bases; J trimming: 11 bases; junction bases outside the gene matches: 11. From germline, CDR1 is MNHEY and CDR2 SVGEGT. DNA for the CDR3: TGTGCCAGCAGTTACCCCCGACAGGGAGAGGATGCTTTCTTT. It codes for CASSYPRQGEDAFF.

A few counts support this clone. The gene calls are TRBV7-6 and TRBJ2-7; 7 nucleotides align to TRBD2. V dropped 1 base and J dropped 2; count of bases not matched to a gene: 5. Germline CDR1 reads SGHVS; CDR2 reads FNYEAQ. The CDR3 consists of 15 residues. The DNA of the CDR3 is TGTGCCAGCAGCTTAGAGGCTAGCGGAGCCTACGAGCAGTACTTC. This codes for CASSLEASGAYEQYF.

The chain couples TRBV6-2 or TRBV6-3 to TRBJ1-4, with 7 bases fitting TRBD1. The CDR3 extends over 14 amino acids. Looked up from germline, CDR1 is MNHEY and CDR2 is SVGEGT. V dropped 6 bases and J dropped 7; count of bases not matched to a gene: 8. The CDR3 loop reads CASSRQGGTEKLFF. DNA for the CDR3: TGTGCCAGCAGCCGACAGGGAGGCACTGAAAAACTGTTTTTT.

The V call is TRBV7-2, the J call TRBJ1-6; D unclear. V shed 1 base and J shed 12 bases, with 7 bases lying between them. The CDR3 loop spans 12 amino acids. The germline V gene encodes CDR1 SGHTA and CDR2 FQGNSA. This CDR3 reads CASSLGAGPLHF. The CDR3 DNA is TGTGCCAGCAGCTTAGGGGCAGGACCCCTCCACTTT.

The rearrangement joins TRBV6-2 or TRBV6-3 to TRBJ2-6; D may correspond to TRBD1 or TRBD2 (5 bases each). The ends were cut back, 6 bases at V and 6 bases at J, with 15 bases in the middle. CDR1 is MNHEY, CDR2 SVGEGT, per germline. This CDR3 is 15 amino acids long. The CDR3 region has the DNA TGTGCCAGCAGCCAGGGACGGGGAAAGGCCAACGTCCTGACTTTC. Translation: CASSQGRGKANVLTF.